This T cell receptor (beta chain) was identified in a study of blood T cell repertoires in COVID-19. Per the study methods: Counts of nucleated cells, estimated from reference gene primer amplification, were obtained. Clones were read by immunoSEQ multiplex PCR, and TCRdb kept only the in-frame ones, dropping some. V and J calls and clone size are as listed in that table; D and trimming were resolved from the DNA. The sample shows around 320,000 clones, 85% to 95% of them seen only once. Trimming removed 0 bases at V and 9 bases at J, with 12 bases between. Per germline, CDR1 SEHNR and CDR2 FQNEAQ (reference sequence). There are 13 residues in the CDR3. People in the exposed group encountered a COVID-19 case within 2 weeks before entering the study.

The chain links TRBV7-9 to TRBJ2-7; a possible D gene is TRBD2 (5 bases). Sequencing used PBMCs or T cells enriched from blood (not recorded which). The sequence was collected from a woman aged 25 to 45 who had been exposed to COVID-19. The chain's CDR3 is CASSLASPEGQYF. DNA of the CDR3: TGTGCCAGCAGCTTAGCATCCCCCGAGGGGCAGTACTTC. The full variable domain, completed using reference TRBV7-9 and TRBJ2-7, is DTGVSQNPRHKITKRGQNVTFRCDPISEHNRLYWYRQTLGQGPEFLTYFQNEAQLEKSRLLSDRFSAERPKGSFSTLEIQRTEQGDSAMYLCASSLASPEGQYFGPGTRLTVT.